The 28 T cell receptor gamma chains in this list originate from one sample, sequenced in a study of intestinal T cells in coeliac disease. LymphoTrack primers amplified TRG sequences from 200 to 250 ng of biopsy DNA. TCRdb reprocessed the multiplex PCR reads using CATT. The data hold 300 to 400 gamma-chain clones, with about half observed a single time. Each case's genomic DNA was extracted from ten approximately 5-µm formalin-fixed paraffin-embedded scrolls. Sequencing was carried out using a duodenal biopsy. The receptors were sampled from a human donor with celiac disease.

This clone counts as hyperexpanded. The rearrangement joins TRGV5 to TRGJP1. The V and J ends lost 0 bases and 2 bases, in that order; junction bases with no gene match: 3. The CDR3 runs 15 residues. The germline CDR1 and CDR2 sequences are VINAFY and YDVSNSKD. CDR3 protein: CATWDRPTTGWFKIF. The CDR3 coding sequence is TGTGCCACCTGGGACAGGCCGACCACTGGTTGGTTCAAGATATTT.

This chain connects TRGV10 to TRGJ1 or TRGJ2. TRGV10 is designated an ORF whose function remains uncertain. J gave up 13 bases and V 11 bases, and 18 bases lay outside the gene matches. CDR3 length: 12 residues. The CDR3 sequence: CAAPFQGIRKLF. The CDR3, as DNA: TGTGCTGCGCCCTTTCAGGGTATAAGAAAACTCTTT.

This sequence joins TRGV10 and TRGJ1 or TRGJ2. TRGV10 is classed as an ORF, of uncertain function. The CDR3 covers 14 residues. V lost 8 bases to trimming and J lost 6 bases; unmatched junction nucleotides: 14. The CDR3 nucleotides read TGTGCTGCGTGGGATCCACCGATTACTTATAAGAAACTCTTT. It translates to CAAWDPPITYKKLF.

J is TRGJ1 or TRGJ2 and V is TRGV2. The CDR3 sequence is 15 residues long. Germline-derived CDR1 and CDR2 are EGSNGY and YDSYNSKV. V trimming: 12 bases; J trimming: 3 bases; junction bases outside the gene matches: 20. CDR3 sequence (DNA): TGTGCCCACCTGGCAGCACTAGAAATTTATTATAAGAAACTCTTT. Protein: CAHLAALEIYYKKLF.

By frequency in the sample, this clone is hyperexpanded. The J gene is TRGJ1 or TRGJ2, the V gene TRGV4. The CDR3 is made up of 16 amino acids. The germline V gene has CDR1 EGSTGY and CDR2 YDSYTSSV. The trim removed 0 bases at V and 3 bases at J, leaving 11 bases unmatched. The DNA for the CDR3 is TGTGCCACCTGGGATGGGCCCCCCCGGCTTTATTATAAGAAACTCTTT. This codes for CATWDGPPRLYYKKLF.

Turning to this clone: This may stem from a read error, because a much larger clone lies one nucleotide away. The chain carries TRGV4 and TRGJ1 or TRGJ2. Germline CDR1 is EGSTGY and CDR2 is YDSYTSSV. CDR3 size: 15 residues. Germline trimming cut 5 bases from V and 3 bases from J; bases unmatched to any gene: 13. The CDR3 DNA reads as TGTGCCACCTGGGTTCTATCCCAGAGTTATTATAAGAAACTCTTT. As protein: CATWVLSQSYYKKLF.

By sample share, this clone is hyperexpanded. J is TRGJP1 and V is TRGV8. The ends lost 2 bases at V and 6 bases at J; junction bases unmatched: 6. Per the germline V gene, CDR1 is VENAVY and CDR2 is YDSYNSRV. The CDR3 consists of 14 residues. In DNA form, the CDR3 reads TGTGCCACCTGGGATAATCTCTCTGGTTGGTTCAAGATATTT. It translates to CATWDNLSGWFKIF.

The CDR3 protein is CATWDRRSYYKKLF. CDR3 sequence (DNA): TGTGCCACCTGGGACAGACGAAGTTATTATAAGAAACTCTTT. The J gene is TRGJ1 or TRGJ2, the V gene TRGV3. Germline V gene data show CDR1 as VTNTFY and CDR2 as YDVSTARD (reference sequence). Trimming took 1 base from V and 3 from J; bases not matched to a gene: 6. The CDR3 consists of 14 residues.

This clone was detected only once. The CDR3 reads CATWDYKEDKKLF. CDR3 nucleotide sequence: TGTGCCACCTGGGACTATAAAGAGGATAAGAAACTCTTT. The gene calls are TRGV2 and TRGJ1 or TRGJ2. The CDR3 length is 13 residues. Germline lookup yields CDR1 EGSNGY and CDR2 YDSYNSKV. The J segment lost 8 bases and the V segment lost 3 bases, leaving 10 bases of the junction unmatched.

As to this clone: At residue 7, the DNA translation does not agree with TCRdb's protein; the protein displayed here is the one encoded by the DNA. The J gene is TRGJP1, the V gene TRGV2. The CDR3 is 16 residues long. The junction had 4 bases not matched to a gene; V was cut back by 0 bases and J by 0 bases. In germline, CDR1 is EGSNGY, CDR2 YDSYNSKV. The CDR3 loop reads CATWDGSDTTGWFKIF. The DNA for the CDR3 is TGTGCCACCTGGGACGGGTCTGATACCACTGGTTGGTTCAAGATATTT.

The rearrangement uses TRGV8 and TRGJ1 or TRGJ2. V trimming: 12 bases; J trimming: 12 bases; junction bases outside the gene matches: 17. The CDR3 has 11 residues. The germline V gene has CDR1 VENAVY and CDR2 YDSYNSRV. The CDR3 region is CAPFPLRLKLF. DNA for the CDR3: TGTGCCCCCTTCCCTCTGAGATTGAAACTCTTT.

This clone turned up a few times. The chain uses TRGV2 and TRGJP1. Per the germline V gene, CDR1 is EGSNGY and CDR2 is YDSYNSKV. The CDR3 runs 16 residues. The V gene end was trimmed by 5 bases and the J gene end by 0 bases; junction bases not matched to a gene: 9. CDR3 residues: CATWGRADTTGWFKIF. The CDR3 bases are TGTGCCACCTGGGGACGGGCTGATACCACTGGTTGGTTCAAGATATTT.

The V gene was identified as TRGV10, while no J gene was called. TRGV10 is filed as an ORF, its function uncertain. This CDR3 has 10 amino acids. CDR3 loop: CALSGYRKLF. CDR3 DNA: TGCGCCCTTTCAGGGTATAGGAAACTCTTC.

The chain carries TRGV10 and TRGJ1 or TRGJ2. TRGV10 is an open reading frame, and its role is uncertain. This CDR3 spans 12 amino acids. V was pared by 11 bases and J by 7 bases, with 12 bases of the junction left unmatched. The CDR3 DNA sequence: TGTGCTGCGCCCCTTTCAGGGTATAAGAAACTCTTT. It codes for CAAPLSGYKKLF.

In this sample, this clone turned up a few times. The chain employs TRGV3 and TRGJP1. This CDR3 comprises 18 residues. V was pared by 5 bases and J by 1 base, with 16 bases of the junction left unmatched. CDR1 is VTNTFY, CDR2 YDVSTARD, per germline (reference sequence). CDR3: CATWGNSKVITTGWFKIF. The CDR3 bases are TGTGCCACCTGGGGAAATTCCAAAGTCATTACCACTGGTTGGTTCAAGATATTT.

This rearrangement joins TRGV10 to TRGJP1. TRGV10 qualifies as an ORF whose function is uncertain. Trimming took 11 bases from V and 12 from J; bases not matched to a gene: 16. The CDR3 sequence is 13 residues long. CDR3: CAAVGQLVGFKIF. The CDR3 DNA follows: TGTGCTGCGGTGGGCCAATTGGTTGGGTTCAAGATATTT.

This clone is judged hyperexpanded. Other DNA sequences in the same sample also yield this CDR3. The chain uses TRGV8 and TRGJ1 or TRGJ2. CDR1 and CDR2 (germline): VENAVY, YDSYNSRV. Trimming removed 4 bases from V and 11 bases from J; junction bases left unmatched: 11. The CDR3 length is 12 residues. CDR3 nucleotides: TGTGCCACCTGGGAAAAACGGTCGGAGAAACTCTTT. Translated: CATWEKRSEKLF.

The chain links TRGV10 to TRGJP1. TRGV10 is an open reading frame, and its role is uncertain. The CDR3 length is 13 residues. With 8 bases clipped from V and 9 bases from J, the junction kept 10 bases outside the gene matches. CDR3 sequence: CAAWGFVRWFKIF. CDR3 DNA: TGTGCTGCGTGGGGATTTGTACGTTGGTTCAAGATATTT.

This clone has just a few counts. A read error may be the cause here, since a much bigger clone is one base away. Different DNA sequences within this sample yield the same CDR3. The chain recombines TRGV5 with TRGJP2. Germline lookup yields CDR1 VINAFY and CDR2 YDVSNSKD. The CDR3 totals 17 residues. The CDR3 is CATWDRPSPSSDWIKTF. CDR3 nucleotides: TGTGCCACCTGGGACAGGCCATCCCCTAGTAGTGACTGGATCAAGACGTTT.

This clone was seen a handful of times. The listed TCRdb protein conflicts with the DNA translation at residue 7, and the protein shown is translated directly from the DNA. V gene TRGV10 combines with J gene TRGJ1 or TRGJ2. TRGV10 is filed as an ORF, its function uncertain. The CDR3 has 12 residues. The ends lost 8 bases at V and 9 bases at J; junction bases unmatched: 11. In DNA form, the CDR3 reads TGTGCTGCGTGGGCCCCCGGGGCTAAGAAACTCTTT. Protein sequence: CAAWAPGAKKLF.

The chain has TRGV9 and TRGJ1 or TRGJ2. Germline CDR1 and CDR2: GITISATS and ISYDGTV (reference sequence). This CDR3 is built from 14 residues. The junction had 3 bases not matched to a gene; V was cut back by 1 base and J by 0 bases. The CDR3 DNA sequence: TGTGCCTTGTGGGAGGTTTTGAATTATTATAAGAAACTCTTT. It is translated as CALWEVLNYYKKLF.

Judged by abundance, this clone is hyperexpanded. Different DNA sequences within this sample yield the same CDR3. V usage is TRGV4 and J usage is TRGJ1 or TRGJ2. Germline V CDR1 and CDR2: EGSTGY, YDSYTSSV. This CDR3 comprises 13 residues. V trimming: 6 bases; J trimming: 6 bases; junction bases outside the gene matches: 11. The CDR3 DNA reads TGTGCCACCTGGATGGGGGGAGGTTATAAGAAACTCTTT. Translation: CATWMGGGYKKLF.

The chain employs TRGV2 and TRGJP2. Germline CDR1 EGSNGY, CDR2 YDSYNSKV. Trimming took 12 bases from V and 7 from J; bases not matched to a gene: 14. The CDR3 is 13 residues long. The CDR3 loop is CAHLGPPDWIKTF. The DNA of the CDR3 is TGTGCCCACTTGGGTCCCCCTGATTGGATCAAGACGTTT.

V is TRGV4 and J is TRGJ1 or TRGJ2. V lost 8 bases, J lost 12 bases, and 10 bases stayed unmatched. From germline, CDR1 is EGSTGY and CDR2 YDSYTSSV. CDR3 length equals 10 residues. CDR3 nucleotide sequence: TGTGCCACCTACCAAAATTGGAAACTCTTT. Its protein is CATYQNWKLF.

In its sample, this clone is large. The CDR3 DNA is TGTGCCACCTGGGATAGGAAGGCTGCTAATTATTATAAGAAACTCTTT. Amino acid sequence: CATWDRKAANYYKKLF. V is TRGV8 and J is TRGJ1 or TRGJ2. This CDR3 is 16 amino acids long. With 0 bases clipped from V and 1 base from J, the junction kept 9 bases outside the gene matches. The V gene's germline CDR1 is VENAVY and CDR2 YDSYNSRV.

A few counts support this clone. The J gene is TRGJ1 or TRGJ2, the V gene TRGV3. V lost 12 bases and J lost 2; bases outside the gene matches: 13. CDR3 length equals 13 residues. The germline V gene has CDR1 VTNTFY and CDR2 YDVSTARD (reference sequence). The CDR3 sequence: CAHLGRYYYKKLF. DNA of the CDR3: TGTGCCCACCTGGGACGGTATTATTATAAGAAACTCTTT.

To note about this clone: Possible read error: a much larger clone is one base away. V gene TRGV2 combines with J gene TRGJP2. Germline V lookup: CDR1 EGSNGY, CDR2 YDSYNSKV. This CDR3 has 16 amino acids. CDR3 sequence reads: CAAWDGRGSSDWIKTF. The DNA for the CDR3 is TGTGCCGCCTGGGACGGGCGAGGAAGTAGTGATTGGATCAAGACGTTT.

This clone has only a few counts. TCRdb's protein sequence differs at residue 10 from the translated DNA; the protein presented here follows the DNA. The rearrangement joins TRGV10 to TRGJ1 or TRGJ2. TRGV10 counts as an open reading frame of uncertain function. Germline trimming cut 8 bases from V and 13 bases from J; bases unmatched to any gene: 15. The CDR3 extends over 12 amino acids. The CDR3 region is CAAWAPGLRKLF. The CDR3 DNA is TGTGCTGCGTGGGCCCCCGGGCTAAGAAAACTCTTT.